The clone carrying this TCR beta chain was seen many times. This entry comes from a study of breast tumors, draining lymph nodes, adjacent tissues. TCRdb called the multiplex PCR reads again in MiXCR, with one record for every CDR3 protein. The sample lists about 140,000 distinct CDR3 sequences, about 30% seen once, with roughly 2.3% in the top ten. The lymph nodes were axillary draining lymph nodes from breast cancer patients. Per the germline V gene, CDR1 is LGHNA and CDR2 is YNFKEQ. With 1 base removed from V and 1 base from J, the gap between germline ends came to 18 bases. The CDR3 is 18 residues long.

The TCR comes from a female donor with breast cancer. Some clones in this sample may be carry-over from other donors' samples. Sequenced input: axillary lymph node tissue. V and J are TRBV4-2 and TRBJ2-3; no reliable D call. Written as DNA, the CDR3 is TGTGCCAGCAGCCAAGTCTCGGGCTCCCCTATGGGCACAGATACGCAGTATTTT. It is translated as CASSQVSGSPMGTDTQYF.